The present T cell receptor beta chain was sequenced within a study of shared clonotypes between healthy human individuals. General study findings and limits: Compared with clonotypes that all four donors shared, non-shared clonotypes had lower generation probabilities.

Naive CD8 cells lacked CD45RO and underwent positive selection for CCR7, leaving out terminally differentiated effector memory CD45RA+ cells. Among the donors, all were Caucasian adults who lived in Nashville, Tennessee. This clone has only one observation. Its antigen is not identified. The repertoire was sequenced with immunoSEQ multiplex PCR; TCRdb's copy has only in-frame clones and lacks some. The sample carries around 600,000 clones, 98% recorded once. V shed 4 bases and J 4 bases; nucleotides not matched to a gene: 4. The germline V gene encodes CDR1 MNHEY and CDR2 SVGAGI. The CDR3 has 14 amino acids.

The sequence was obtained from a young man in good health. This chain links TRBV6-5 with TRBJ2-1; 7 bases line up with TRBD2. The source material was naive CD8+ T cells sorted from blood. CDR3 residues: CASSSGGTYNEQFF. CDR3 DNA sequence: TGTGCCAGCAGTTCGGGAGGTACTTACAATGAGCAGTTCTTC.